Given below is one T cell receptor beta chain in context. Recruits, aged about 18 to 100 years, lived in 24 US areas. Participants' reported clinical history set cohort assignment. The data originate from a study of blood T cell repertoires in COVID-19. Authors' methods: Amplification with reference gene primers provided the estimates of nucleated cell counts. Data came from immunoSEQ multiplex PCR; TCRdb stores just in-frame clones and leaves some out. V, J and clone size reflect that table, while D and trimming were determined from the DNA. The table has more than 300,000 clones, 70% to 90% seen once. The specimen was PBMCs or T cells enriched from blood (not recorded which). The source is a woman under 30 who had recovered from COVID-19.

CDR3 residues: CSVEADSYNEQFF. Written as DNA, the CDR3 is TGCAGCGTTGAAGCAGACTCCTACAATGAGCAGTTCTTC. The chain carries TRBV29-1 and TRBJ2-1; D unclear. V lost 1 base to trimming and J lost 0 bases, with 4 bases between them. The V gene's germline CDR1 is SQVTM and CDR2 ANQGSEA. The CDR3 has 13 residues.